This is a list of T cell receptor beta chains from one sample in a study of response to subunit inactivated influenza vaccine. TCRdb itself ran the RT-PCR reads through MiXCR, one entry per CDR3 protein. The data hold about 650,000 distinct CDR3 sequences, with approximately 14% observed a single time. Specimen: PBMCs from blood, collected approximately 15 days before vaccination. Every receptor here comes from a man aged 50 to 60 who received an inactivated influenza vaccine. CDR3s include the opening cysteine and the closing phenylalanine or tryptophan. Some rows have no size entry. The others give once, few or many, or a class for an expanded clone.

size	V	CDR3
few	TRBV6-1	CASRQDRGGYSPLHF
NA	TRBV5-1	CASSWGTGGPNEKLFF
NA	TRBV3-1	CASSSGWGGETQYF
NA	TRBV20-1	CSATSTSGGLLNYEQYF
NA	TRBV6-5	CASSYPRTGNTGELFF
NA	TRBV28	CASSLFRLAGEGLYNEQFF
few	TRBV9	CASSVATSGGGETQYF
NA	TRBV5-5	CASSFGLASSSFTDTQYF
few	TRBV19	CASNRDGQKVLEAFF
few	TRBV2	CASGMTGPSYEQYF
NA	TRBV4-2	CASSHRLDTEAFF
few	TRBV5-1	CASSAAGQGLDEQYF
few	TRBV29-1	CSDLDRDYNEQFF
NA	TRBV4-1	CASSQAPGQGFDEQLF
few	TRBV18	CASSRPGTGGHEQYF
NA	TRBV28	CASSLLRPYNEQFF
few	TRBV5-5	CASSLAQEGTDTQYF
NA	TRBV5-1	CASSWDTRNEQFF
few	TRBV29-1	CSVGASGNSGELFF
many	TRBV29-1	CSGVGTGTGGVYGYTF
few	TRBV3-1	CASSQTGGSDEQYF
NA	TRBV5-1	CASSFGGQVETQYF
few	TRBV20-1	CSARGPRVTYGYTF
NA	TRBV19	CASSIGAGGADTQYF
NA	TRBV29-1	CSVELAGGPSLFF
NA	TRBV5-4	CASRQGAEETQYF
NA	TRBV7-9	CASSLSFAVNYGYTF
few	TRBV9	CASSVGMDFSYEQYF
few	TRBV4-1	CASSQDRGGGYSEQYF
NA	TRBV29-1	CSAGGGADTQYF
many	TRBV28	CASSYVSLDRGGKYNEQFF
NA	TRBV3-1	CASSQEGSGGYNEQFF
NA	TRBV15	CATSWGQGYQETQYF
many	TRBV29-1	CSVRTLDGNTEAFF